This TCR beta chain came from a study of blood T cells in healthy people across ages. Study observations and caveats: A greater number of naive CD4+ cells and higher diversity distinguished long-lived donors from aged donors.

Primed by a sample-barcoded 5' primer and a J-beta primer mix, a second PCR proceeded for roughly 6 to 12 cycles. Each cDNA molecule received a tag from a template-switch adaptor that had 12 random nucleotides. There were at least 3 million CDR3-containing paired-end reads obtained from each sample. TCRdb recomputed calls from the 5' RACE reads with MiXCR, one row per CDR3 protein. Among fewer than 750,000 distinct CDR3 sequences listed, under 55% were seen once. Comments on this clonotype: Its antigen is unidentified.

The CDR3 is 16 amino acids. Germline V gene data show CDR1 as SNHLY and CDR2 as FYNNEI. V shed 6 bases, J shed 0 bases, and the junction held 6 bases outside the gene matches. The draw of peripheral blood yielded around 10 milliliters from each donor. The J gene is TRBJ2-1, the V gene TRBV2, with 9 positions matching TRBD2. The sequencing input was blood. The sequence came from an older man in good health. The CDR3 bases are TGTGCCAGCAGGCCCAAGCGGGAGGTCTCCTACAATGAGCAGTTCTTC. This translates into CASRPKREVSYNEQFF. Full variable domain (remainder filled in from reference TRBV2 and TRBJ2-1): EPEVTQTPSHQVTQMGQEVILRCVPISNHLYFYWYRQILGQKVEFLVSFYNNEISEKSEIFDDQFSVERPDGSNFTLKIRSTKLEDSAMYFCASRPKREVSYNEQFFGPGTRLTVL.